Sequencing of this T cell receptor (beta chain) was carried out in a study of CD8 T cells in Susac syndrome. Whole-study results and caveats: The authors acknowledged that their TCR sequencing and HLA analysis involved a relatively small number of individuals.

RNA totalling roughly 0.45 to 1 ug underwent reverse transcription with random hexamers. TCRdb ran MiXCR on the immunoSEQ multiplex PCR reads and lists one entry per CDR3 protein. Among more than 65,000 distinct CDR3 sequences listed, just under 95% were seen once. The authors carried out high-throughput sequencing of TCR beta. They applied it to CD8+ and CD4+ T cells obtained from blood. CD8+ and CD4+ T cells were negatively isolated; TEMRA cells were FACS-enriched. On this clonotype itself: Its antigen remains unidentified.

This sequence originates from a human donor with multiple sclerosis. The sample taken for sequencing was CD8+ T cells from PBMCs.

CDR3: CASSQVHSVPDTQYF. CDR3 sequence (DNA): TGTGCCAGCAGCCAAGTGCACTCCGTCCCAGATACGCAGTATTTT. This chain uses TRBV14 with TRBJ2-3; D is unclear. The CDR3 loop spans 15 amino acids. V was clipped by 1 base and J by 4 bases, with 12 bases between them. Germline assignment: CDR1 SGHDN and CDR2 FVKESK.